A single sample is the source of the 3 T cell receptor beta chains below, sequenced in a study of blood T cell repertoires in COVID-19. Here immunoSEQ multiplex PCR was the method, and the copy in TCRdb shows in-frame clones only, minus some. The repertoire holds 110,000 or so clones, 80% to 90% seen once, with approximately 3.6% in the top ten. The sequencing sample was made of peripheral blood. These receptors were taken from a middle-aged man with acute or convalescent COVID-19.

This rearrangement joins TRBV5-1 to TRBJ2-3; unclear D gene. Trimming cost V 5 bases and J 1 base, with 11 bases left between them. The CDR3 is made up of 14 amino acids. Germline V CDR1 and CDR2: SGHRS, YFSETQ. The CDR3 spells CASSRGDGTDTQYF. CDR3 sequence (DNA): TGCGCCAGCAGTCGAGGAGATGGCACAGATACGCAGTATTTT. The full variable domain, in which reference TRBV5-1 and TRBJ2-3 provide the parts outside the CDR3, is KAGVTQTPRYLIKTRGQQVTLSCSPISGHRSVSWYQQTPGQGLQFLFEYFSETQRNKGNFPGRFSGRQFSNSRSEMNVSTLELGDSALYLCASSRGDGTDTQYFGPGTRLTVL.

The rearrangement uses TRBV30 and TRBJ2-7; 11 bases match TRBD2. With V trimmed by 1 base and J by 5 bases, 7 bases remained unmatched. CDR1 GTSNPN and CDR2 SVGIG come from the germline V gene (reference sequence). The CDR3 length is 15 residues. The DNA for the CDR3 is TGTGCCTGGAGTGCATATAGCGGGGGGGCGGACGAGCAGTACTTC. It yields the protein CAWSAYSGGADEQYF.

The rearrangement uses TRBV15 and TRBJ2-3, with TRBD2 matching over 13 bases. The CDR3 sequence is 20 residues long. Germline V CDR1 and CDR2: LNHNV, YYDKDF (reference sequence). J was trimmed by 3 bases and V by 0 bases; bases with no gene match: 12. Written as DNA, the CDR3 is TGTGCCACCAGCAGAGACACCGGGACTAGCGGGGATCGTTTGACAGATACGCAGTATTTT. Encoded protein: CATSRDTGTSGDRLTDTQYF.